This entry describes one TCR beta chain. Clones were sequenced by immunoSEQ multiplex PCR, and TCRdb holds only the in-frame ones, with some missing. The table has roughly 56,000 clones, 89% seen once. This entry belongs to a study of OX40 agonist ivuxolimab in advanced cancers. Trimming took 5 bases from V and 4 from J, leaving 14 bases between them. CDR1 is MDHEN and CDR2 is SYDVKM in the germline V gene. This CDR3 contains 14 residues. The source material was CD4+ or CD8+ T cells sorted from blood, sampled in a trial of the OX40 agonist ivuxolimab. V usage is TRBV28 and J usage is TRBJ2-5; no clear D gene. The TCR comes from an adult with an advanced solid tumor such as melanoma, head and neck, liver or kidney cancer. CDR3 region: CASSPNWGGETQYF. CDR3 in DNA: TGTGCCAGCAGTCCCAACTGGGGTGGAGAGACCCAGTACTTC.